Included here is one TCR beta chain sequence, with context. What it recognizes is unknown. Trimming removed 5 bases from V and 5 bases from J, with 22 bases in between. This CDR3 contains 17 residues. Germline V gives CDR1 SGHAT, CDR2 FQNNGV. Using genomic DNA as the template, TCR beta VDJ and CDR3 profiling was carried out. TCRdb re-called the reads with MiXCR, one entry per CDR3 protein. The top ten clones hold approximately 24% of a sample with tens of thousands of distinct CDR3 sequences, around three quarters of them seen once. The data derive from a study of CD8+CD57+ T cells in acquired aplastic anemia. About the study: Sorted CD4+ and CD8+ cells gave an average of approximately 3.1 ug of DNA. Study outcomes and limitations: About 30 CD8+ CDR3 sequences occurred in both the patients and the controls. Levels of CD8+ Simpson's diversity were not significantly distinct in patients versus controls.

The sequencing input was sorted CD4+, CD8+, or CD8+CD57+ T cells (not recorded which) from PBMCs. The chain carries TRBV11-2 and TRBJ2-1; D may be TRBD2 (6 bases). The sequence came from a human donor in good health, serving as a control. CDR3 loop: CASSAGNWAGRNNEQFF. The CDR3 coding sequence is TGTGCCAGCAGCGCAGGGAACTGGGCAGGGAGGAACAATGAGCAGTTCTTC.